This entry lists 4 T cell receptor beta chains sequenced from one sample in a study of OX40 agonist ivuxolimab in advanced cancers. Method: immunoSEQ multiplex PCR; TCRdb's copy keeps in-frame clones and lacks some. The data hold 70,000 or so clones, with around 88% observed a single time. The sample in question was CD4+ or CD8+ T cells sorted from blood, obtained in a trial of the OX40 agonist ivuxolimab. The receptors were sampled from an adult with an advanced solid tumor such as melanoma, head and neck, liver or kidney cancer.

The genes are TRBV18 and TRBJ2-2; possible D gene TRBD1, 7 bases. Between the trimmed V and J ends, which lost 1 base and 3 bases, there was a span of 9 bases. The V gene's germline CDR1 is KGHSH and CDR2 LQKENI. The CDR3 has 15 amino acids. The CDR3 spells CASSPRRGDTGELFF. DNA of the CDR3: TGTGCCAGCTCACCACGCAGGGGGGACACCGGGGAGCTGTTTTTT. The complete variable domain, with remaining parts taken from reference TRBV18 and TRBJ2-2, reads NAGVMQNPRHLVRRRGQEARLRCSPMKGHSHVYWYRQLPEEGLKFMVYLQKENIIDESGMPKERFSAEFPKEGPSILRIQQVVRGDSAAYFCASSPRRGDTGELFFGEGSRLTVL.

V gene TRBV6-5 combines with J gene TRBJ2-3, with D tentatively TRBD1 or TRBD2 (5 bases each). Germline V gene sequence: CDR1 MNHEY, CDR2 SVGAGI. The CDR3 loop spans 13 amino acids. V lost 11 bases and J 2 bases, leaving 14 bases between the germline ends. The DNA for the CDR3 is TGTGCCTGTTCGGGACCCTCCACAGATACGCAGTATTTT. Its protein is CACSGPSTDTQYF.

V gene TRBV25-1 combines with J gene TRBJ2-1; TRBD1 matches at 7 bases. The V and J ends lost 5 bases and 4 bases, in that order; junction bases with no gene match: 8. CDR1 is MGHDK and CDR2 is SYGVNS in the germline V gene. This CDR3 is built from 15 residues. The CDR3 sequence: CASSNKPGQYNEQFF. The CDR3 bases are TGTGCCAGCAGTAACAAACCGGGACAGTACAATGAGCAGTTCTTC.

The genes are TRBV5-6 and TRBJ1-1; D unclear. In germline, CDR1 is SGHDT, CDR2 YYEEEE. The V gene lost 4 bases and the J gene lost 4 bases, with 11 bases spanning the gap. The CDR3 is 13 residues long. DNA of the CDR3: TGTGCCAGCAGCCCCCGCCCGGGCACTGAAGCTTTCTTT. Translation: CASSPRPGTEAFF.